This TCR beta chain was obtained from a study of cytomegalovirus exposure and HLA in healthy donors. The PCR had 60 Vbeta and 13 Jbeta primers. Profiled with immunoSEQ multiplex PCR; TCRdb holds only in-frame clones, not every one. Counted here are more than 110,000 clones, around 10% occurring once; the ten biggest clones make up 1.5% to 2%. The sample comprised PBMCs. The TCR was taken from a man in his fifties or sixties in good health and CMV-seronegative.

This chain's CDR3 is CASSEGANYGYTF. The DNA for the CDR3 is TGTGCCAGCAGTGAAGGAGCTAACTATGGCTACACCTTC. The chain uses TRBV2 and TRBJ1-2; the D is unclear. Germline CDR1 is SNHLY and CDR2 is FYNNEI. Trimming removed 1 base at V and 0 bases at J, with 3 bases between. This CDR3 is 13 amino acids long.